A single sample is the source of the 24 T cell receptor beta chains below, sequenced in a study of shared clonotypes between healthy human individuals. The table came from immunoSEQ multiplex PCR; TCRdb's copy has only in-frame clones and leaves some out. The sample records approximately 2.5 million clones, 93% being singletons. Sequenced material: naive CD4+ T cells from PBMCs. Subset given: CD45RA+ positively selected. The source is a man aged 18 to 30 in good health. Some clones in this sample may be carry-over from other donors' samples.

The chain is built from TRBV10-3 and TRBJ2-2, with D perhaps TRBD1 (7 bases). The CDR3 has 13 amino acids. CDR1 is ENHRY and CDR2 is SYGVKD in the germline V gene. V dropped 10 bases and J dropped 6 bases, with 15 bases sitting between them. The CDR3 nucleotides are TGTGCCAGCGGGACAGAGGGGGCCGGGGAGCTGTTTTTT. Translating it yields CASGTEGAGELFF.

The chain combines TRBV27 with TRBJ1-1, with D perhaps matching TRBD1 (5 bases). This CDR3 has 16 residues. Deletions cut 3 bases from V and 0 bases from J, with 14 bases between. Germline V gene lookup returns CDR1 MNHEY and CDR2 SMNVEV (reference sequence). DNA for the CDR3: TGTGCCAGCAGTTTGGGGGGGACGGCCATGAACACTGAAGCTTTCTTT. This gives the protein CASSLGGTAMNTEAFF.

This chain connects TRBV19 to TRBJ2-7, with D perhaps TRBD2 (6 bases). Germline CDR1 reads LNHDA; CDR2 reads SQIVND (reference sequence). The length of the CDR3 is 14 residues. Deletions cut 4 bases from V and 5 bases from J, with 15 bases between. The CDR3 nucleotides read TGTGCCAGTAGTAGGGGACTCGCTCGGGACGAGCAGTACTTC. Translating gives CASSRGLARDEQYF.

The chain employs TRBV7-6 and TRBJ2-1; 10 bases are shared with TRBD2. Germline V gene sequence: CDR1 SGHVS, CDR2 FNYEAQ. Trimming at V came to 1 base and at J to 8 bases, leaving 8 bases not matched to a gene. The CDR3 contains 16 residues. The CDR3, as DNA: TGTGCCAGCAGCTTAGGACTAGCGGGTTCGGGGGATGAGCAGTTCTTC. Translating it yields CASSLGLAGSGDEQFF.

As for this clone: Within the sample, other DNA sequences also encode this same CDR3. This sequence joins TRBV6-1 and TRBJ1-1, with D uncertain. CDR3 length equals 13 residues. V lost 3 bases and J 2 bases, leaving 7 bases between the germline ends. The germline V gene has CDR1 MNHNS and CDR2 SASEGT. Here the CDR3 DNA reads TGTGCCAGCAGTGACCGGGTCAACACTGAAGCTTTCTTT. Translating gives CASSDRVNTEAFF.

The V and J genes are TRBV29-1 and TRBJ1-2; possible D gene TRBD1, 5 bases. The CDR3 has 13 amino acids. In germline, CDR1 is SQVTM, CDR2 ANQGSEA. Trimming took off 6 bases at V and 7 bases at J, with 18 bases between the two ends. The CDR3 nucleotides read TGCAGCGTGAACCTACTTGGGGCAGGTGGCTACACCTTC. Protein: CSVNLLGAGGYTF. The full variable domain, rest sourced from reference TRBV29-1 and TRBJ1-2, is SAVISQKPSRDICQRGTSLTIQCQVDSQVTMMFWYRQQPGQSLTLIATANQGSEATYESGFVIDKFPISRPNLTFSTLTVSNMSPEDSSIYLCSVNLLGAGGYTFGSGTRLTVV.

This chain joins TRBV2 and TRBJ2-7, with D possibly matching TRBD2 (6 bases). Germline CDR1 reads SNHLY; CDR2 reads FYNNEI. The CDR3 spans 15 residues. Trimming took 4 bases from V and 7 from J, leaving 20 bases between them. CDR3 DNA: TGTGCCAGCAGTGGGCGGGACCTACGGTGGGAGGAGCAGTACTTC. Its translation is CASSGRDLRWEEQYF. Supplemented by reference TRBV2 and TRBJ2-7, the full variable domain reads EPEVTQTPSHQVTQMGQEVILRCVPISNHLYFYWYRQILGQKVEFLVSFYNNEISEKSEIFDDQFSVERPDGSNFTLKIRSTKLEDSAMYFCASSGRDLRWEEQYFGPGTRLTVT.

As concerns this clone: The sample holds other DNA sequences that translate to the same CDR3. This sequence joins TRBV28 and TRBJ2-7; D is uncertain. Germline lookup yields CDR1 MDHEN and CDR2 SYDVKM. The germline V and J ends were trimmed by 5 bases and 1 base, with 3 bases remaining between them. CDR3 size: 11 residues. The CDR3 spells CASSISYEQYF. The CDR3 region has the DNA TGTGCCAGCAGTATATCCTACGAGCAGTACTTC.

J is TRBJ2-1 and V is TRBV15; D is unclear. V was clipped by 0 bases and J by 10 bases, with 10 bases between them. This CDR3 spans 13 amino acids. Looked up from germline, CDR1 is LNHNV and CDR2 is YYDKDF (reference sequence). The CDR3 DNA reads as TGTGCCACCAGCAGAGAGGATGGTGGGGAGCAGTTCTTC. This codes for CATSREDGGEQFF.

The genes are TRBV28 and TRBJ2-5; the D gene is possibly TRBD1 (6 bases). Trimming stripped 6 bases from V and 4 bases from J, with 18 bases between. The length of the CDR3 is 15 residues. CDR1 is MDHEN, CDR2 SYDVKM, per germline. In nucleotides, the CDR3 is TGTGCCAGCAGGTCGTGGGGGCAGCAGGGAGAGACCCAGTACTTC. It specifies CASRSWGQQGETQYF.

The CDR3 spells CASKTGYNTEAFF. The DNA of the CDR3 is TGTGCTAGCAAGACAGGATACAACACTGAAGCTTTCTTT. The chain employs TRBV12-5 and TRBJ1-1, with a tentative D call TRBD1 (6 bases). This CDR3 region has 13 residues. Germline loops: CDR1 LGHNT, CDR2 FRNRAP. The germline V and J ends were trimmed by 9 bases and 2 bases, with 13 bases remaining between them.

The chain joins TRBV5-8 to TRBJ2-7; D gene ambiguous. Germline V gene sequence: CDR1 SGHTS, CDR2 YDEGEE. V lost 0 bases and J 0 bases, leaving 4 bases between the germline ends. This CDR3 contains 13 residues. The CDR3, as DNA: TGTGCCAGCAGCTTGGTAACCTCCTACGAGCAGTACTTC. This sequence encodes CASSLVTSYEQYF. Filled out from reference TRBV5-8 and TRBJ2-7, the complete variable domain reads EAGVTQSPTHLIKTRGQQATLRCSPISGHTSVYWYQQALGLGLQFLLWYDEGEERNRGNFPPRFSGRQFPNYSSELNVNALELEDSALYLCASSLVTSYEQYFGPGTRLTVT.

The gene calls are TRBV7-9 and TRBJ1-1; D remains unclear. The germline V and J ends were trimmed by 2 bases and 1 base, with 8 bases remaining between them. The CDR3 extends over 14 amino acids. Germline CDR1 SEHNR, CDR2 FQNEAQ (reference sequence). This CDR3 reads CASSLFRENTEAFF. The CDR3, as DNA: TGTGCCAGCAGCTTATTTCGAGAGAACACTGAAGCTTTCTTT.

The chain recombines TRBV6-5 with TRBJ1-3; maybe TRBD1 (5 bases). V gave up 8 bases and J gave up 0 bases, with 11 bases separating them. CDR3 size: 14 residues. Germline V lookup: CDR1 MNHEY, CDR2 SVGAGI. This CDR3 reads CASGTHRSGNTIYF. CDR3 in DNA: TGTGCCAGCGGGACCCATCGCTCTGGAAACACCATATATTTT.

This chain uses TRBV6-5 with TRBJ2-5, with TRBD2 as a possible D gene (6 bases). Looked up from germline, CDR1 is MNHEY and CDR2 is SVGAGI. The V end lost 8 bases, the J end lost 2 bases, and 15 bases lay between the germline ends. This CDR3 region has 14 residues. CDR3 region: CASQKGGSQETQYF. The DNA for the CDR3 is TGTGCCAGCCAAAAGGGAGGTTCGCAAGAGACCCAGTACTTC.

CDR3 amino acids: CASSLLGTSGDIQYF. CDR3 sequence (DNA): TGCGCCAGCAGCTTATTAGGGACTAGCGGGGACATTCAGTACTTC. The V gene is TRBV5-1, the J gene TRBJ2-4; 13 bases map to TRBD2. The CDR3 extends over 15 amino acids. Germline assignment: CDR1 SGHRS and CDR2 YFSETQ. V lost 2 bases to trimming and J lost 8 bases; unmatched junction nucleotides: 4.

The gene calls are TRBV11-1 and TRBJ1-1, with 7 bases identical to TRBD1. V shed 6 bases and J 2 bases; nucleotides not matched to a gene: 3. In germline, CDR1 is SGHAT, CDR2 FQDESV (reference sequence). There are 13 residues in the CDR3. The DNA for the CDR3 is TGTGCCAGCAGGACAGGGCTAAACACTGAAGCTTTCTTT. Amino acid sequence: CASRTGLNTEAFF.

This chain links TRBV5-1 with TRBJ2-4, with 11 nucleotides matching TRBD2. The germline CDR1 and CDR2 sequences are SGHRS and YFSETQ. V lost 4 bases and J lost 8; bases outside the gene matches: 11. CDR3 length equals 16 residues. CDR3 amino acids: CASSRGLAEPGDIQYF. CDR3 in DNA: TGCGCCAGCAGCCGGGGACTAGCGGAGCCAGGAGACATTCAGTACTTC.

A remark on this clone: Other DNA sequences within the sample encode an identical CDR3. The chain has TRBV28 and TRBJ2-1, with D uncertain. The CDR3 length is 16 residues. Per germline, CDR1 MDHEN and CDR2 SYDVKM. V gave up 4 bases and J gave up 0 bases, with 13 bases separating them. CDR3 coding DNA: TGTGCCAGCAGTTCACGTCAAGCGAGCTCCTACAATGAGCAGTTCTTC. Translation: CASSSRQASSYNEQFF.

Comment on this clone: Additional DNA sequences in this sample encode the identical CDR3. V is TRBV2 and J is TRBJ2-1; D call uncertain. Germline CDR1 SNHLY, CDR2 FYNNEI. This CDR3 contains 11 residues. Trimming removed 4 bases at V and 4 bases at J, with 2 bases between. CDR3 loop: CASSVYNEQFF. The DNA for the CDR3 is TGTGCCAGCAGTGTGTACAATGAGCAGTTCTTC.

This clone is a singleton in its sample. The chain combines TRBV27 with TRBJ2-2; 9 bases line up with TRBD2. The ends lost 6 bases at V and 6 bases at J; junction bases unmatched: 8. Germline V gene sequence: CDR1 MNHEY, CDR2 SMNVEV (reference sequence). This CDR3 comprises 15 residues. The CDR3 DNA is TGTGCCAGCAGACCAATAGCGGGAGCTCCCGGGGAGCTGTTTTTT. Translating it yields CASRPIAGAPGELFF.

The rearrangement uses TRBV6-1 and TRBJ2-2; 8 positions match TRBD2. There are 15 residues in the CDR3. Germline V lookup: CDR1 MNHNS, CDR2 SASEGT. With 4 bases clipped from V and 3 bases from J, the junction kept 4 bases outside the gene matches. The CDR3: CASSGGLGYTGELFF. Here the CDR3 DNA reads TGTGCCAGCAGTGGGGGACTAGGGTACACCGGGGAGCTGTTTTTT.

V gene TRBV7-3 combines with J gene TRBJ2-1; the match to TRBD1 covers 11 bases. The CDR3 sequence is 15 residues long. J gave up 4 bases and V 4 bases, and 3 bases lay outside the gene matches. Germline CDR1 SGHTA, CDR2 FQGTGA. The CDR3, as DNA: TGTGCCAGCAGCTACGGGACAGGGGGGTACAATGAGCAGTTCTTC. Its translation is CASSYGTGGYNEQFF. Based on the CDR3 plus reference TRBV7-3 and TRBJ2-1, the full variable domain is GAGVSQTPSNKVTEKGKYVELRCDPISGHTALYWYRQSLGQGPEFLIYFQGTGAADDSGLPNDRFFAVRPEGSVSTLKIQRTERGDSAVYLCASSYGTGGYNEQFFGPGTRLTVL.

The J gene is TRBJ1-5, the V gene TRBV7-2; no reliable D call. CDR1 is SGHTA, CDR2 FQGNSA, per germline. This CDR3 has 15 residues. V gave up 2 bases and J gave up 3 bases, with 11 bases separating them. Written as DNA, the CDR3 is TGTGCCAGCAGCTTACGGCCGACCTACAATCAGCCCCAGCATTTT. The encoded protein is CASSLRPTYNQPQHF.